This T cell receptor beta chain was found in a study of T cell responses to AZD1222 COVID-19 vaccine (dated by TCRdb to the early 2020s). Regarding the study in general: A total of approximately 230 trial participants underwent TCR sequencing, of whom nearly 210 received two doses of AZD1222 and roughly 25 received two doses of the MenACWY control vaccine. Trial participants were enrolled by age into 18-55, 56-69 and 70-plus year subgroups, with approximately 150, 30 and 60 TCR-sequenced participants respectively. The investigation overall reported the following: A significant rise in spike-specific TCR breadth and depth was observed after two AZD1222 doses relative to day 0 and relative to MenACWY recipients. Epitopes outside the regions mutated in the B.1.351 and B.1.1.7 variants were reportedly recognized by nearly half of the unique spike-specific TCRs. Vaccine-associated CD4 TCRs spanned the whole spike protein, with dominant responses in regions 160-218 and 743-854. The 56-69-year group was small, and its depth increase did not reach significance, likely because of low power. Conclusions about previously exposed vaccinees were limited because only six AZD1222 recipients were SARS-CoV-2 seropositive at baseline. Most participants were white British and females outnumbered males, and the authors suggested that clonal diversity may have been underestimated. Because no day 14 peak-response samples were available, the repertoires could be characterized only after the peak T cell response.

The time point label here, explained by the study, means: about 28 days (+/-7) after the second vaccine dose. AZD1222 recipients given second doses at about 4 weeks or at about 12 weeks were pooled, since spike-specific TCR depth and breadth were not found to differ between the two schedules. Vaccinee samples came from UK trials COV001 and COV002, including a single-blind randomized controlled phase 2/3 trial of AZD1222 (ChAdOx1 nCoV-19) in healthy adults. For TCRbeta chain sequencing, PBMC samples were collected from trial participants at day 0 and at day 28 after the second dose. Regarding this clone: No cognate antigen has been identified for it. No base quality information exists; no much larger clone differs at one position.

Looking up the germline V gene (reference sequence) yields CDR1 LNHDA and CDR2 SQIVND. At the junction V is shortened by 7 bases and J by 1 base, with 7 bases in between. The CDR3 contains 12 residues, cysteine and phenylalanine counted. Only the CDR3 DNA stays, 36 bases, in frame from base 1. The CDR3 regions of human TCRbeta chains were analyzed by immunosequencing. The source study handled its data this way. TCRs in the repertoires were matched against a reference library of SARS-CoV-2-specific TCRs that had been generated with the MIRA antigen-specificity platform. Breadth meant the fraction of unique TCRs that were SARS-CoV-2-associated, whereas depth meant the fraction of total T cells that were SARS-CoV-2-associated. Using the MIRA data, each spike-specific TCR was assigned both to the spike region to which the TCR was reactive and to a CD4 or CD8 class. Log10-transformed breadth and depth values were compared by one-way ANOVA with Sidak's multiple comparisons tests. The source is immuneACCESS, and TCRdb retained only in-frame sequences with V and J called. Part of the clones is not carried over; for the studies checked, unresolved V genes explain less than half of this, and the remainder is unexplained. V and J calls plus clone size are reproduced from that table; the DNA served to infer D and trimming. The sample data list 150,000 or so clones, and roughly 94% of these were observed just once. In total, the top ten clones hold 4% to 5.5% of the sample.

The sample here was peripheral blood, taken 28 days after the second AZD1222 dose. The TCR comes from an adult who received the AZD1222 COVID-19 vaccine. This chain is built from TRBV19 and TRBJ1-1; no D gene call is confident. At the DNA level, the sequence is TGTGCCAGTAAGGCAGGGAACACTGAAGCTTTCTTT. Its coded protein is CASKAGNTEAFF.